This is a list of T cell receptor beta chains from one sample in a study of somatic mutations in cytotoxic T cells in rheumatoid arthritis. The assay was immunoSEQ multiplex PCR, and TCRdb's table has in-frame clones only and misses some. The sample carries about 10,000 clones, around 85% recorded once. Material: CD8+ T cells sorted from blood. These receptors came from a woman aged 45-65 years in good health. Both conserved end residues are part of each CDR3. Each record gives: clone size, J gene, V gene, D gene, CDR3 protein, CDR3 DNA. The D gene is left open where the match is weak. Size values are once, few and many counts, or a class for expanded clones, and some rows have none.

size: NA
J: TRBJ2-3
V: TRBV6-4
D: TRBD1
CDR3: CASSPLPDRGADTQYF
DNA: TGTGCCAGCAGTCCACTCCCCGACAGGGGGGCGGATACGCAGTATTTT

size: NA
J: TRBJ1-2
V: TRBV15
D: NA
CDR3: CATSYNRQYHYGYTF
DNA: TGTGCCACCAGCTACAACCGACAGTACCACTATGGCTACACCTTC

size: NA
J: TRBJ2-3
V: TRBV7-2
D: TRBD1
CDR3: CASSLGQGTDTQYF
DNA: TGTGCCAGCAGCCTAGGACAGGGCACAGATACGCAGTATTTT

size: NA
J: TRBJ2-5
V: TRBV6-5
D: NA
CDR3: CASSTRDFLQETQYF
DNA: TGTGCCAGCAGTACCCGGGACTTCTTACAAGAGACCCAGTACTTC

size: NA
J: TRBJ1-2
V: TRBV29-1
D: NA
CDR3: CSVEGGEGGYTF
DNA: TGCAGCGTTGAAGGTGGGGAGGGTGGCTACACCTTC

size: NA
J: TRBJ2-7
V: TRBV28
D: TRBD2
CDR3: CASSMAGGAYEQYF
DNA: TGTGCCAGCAGTATGGCCGGGGGGGCGTACGAGCAGTACTTC

size: medium-sized
J: TRBJ2-7
V: TRBV28
D: NA
CDR3: CASSASPGHASAYEQYF
DNA: TGTGCCAGCAGTGCCAGCCCGGGACACGCTAGTGCCTACGAGCAGTACTTC

size: NA
J: TRBJ1-4
V: TRBV6-6
D: NA
CDR3: CASSYREHNEKLFF
DNA: TGTGCCAGCAGTTACAGGGAGCATAATGAAAAACTGTTTTTT

size: few
J: TRBJ2-5
V: TRBV6-6
D: TRBD2
CDR3: CASSFGLAGQTQYF
DNA: TGTGCCAGCAGTTTCGGGCTAGCGGGACAGACCCAGTACTTC

size: NA
J: TRBJ2-1
V: TRBV27
D: NA
CDR3: CASSLVGSSYNEQFF
DNA: TGTGCCAGCAGTTTAGTCGGGAGCTCCTACAATGAGCAGTTCTTC

size: few
J: TRBJ1-1
V: TRBV5-1
D: NA
CDR3: CASSTQGTEAFF
DNA: TGCGCCAGCAGCACCCAGGGGACTGAAGCTTTCTTT

size: NA
J: TRBJ1-3
V: TRBV29-1
D: NA
CDR3: CSAQRSGGNTIYF
DNA: TGCAGCGCCCAGAGGTCCGGTGGAAACACCATATATTTT

size: NA
J: TRBJ1-1
V: TRBV4-3
D: NA
CDR3: CASSQSRVTEAFF
DNA: TGCGCCAGCAGCCAGAGTCGGGTGACTGAAGCTTTCTTT

size: few
J: TRBJ2-3
V: TRBV6-1
D: TRBD2
CDR3: CASSGLAGGGGTDTQYF
DNA: TGTGCCAGCAGTGGACTAGCGGGGGGGGGAGGCACAGATACGCAGTATTTT

size: NA
J: TRBJ1-5
V: TRBV6-5
D: NA
CDR3: CASSPRTGNQPQHF
DNA: TGTGCCAGCAGTCCGCGGACAGGCAATCAGCCCCAGCATTTT

size: NA
J: TRBJ1-1
V: TRBV23-1
D: NA
CDR3: CASSQSEAVMNTEAFF
DNA: TGCGCCAGCAGTCAATCCGAGGCAGTCATGAACACTGAAGCTTTCTTT

size: NA
J: TRBJ2-1
V: TRBV19
D: NA
CDR3: CASSKDRGRNEQFF
DNA: TGTGCCAGTAGTAAGGATCGCGGCCGCAATGAGCAGTTCTTC

size: NA
J: TRBJ1-6
V: TRBV7-2
D: NA
CDR3: CASSLVEDPGYSPLHF
DNA: TGTGCCAGCAGCTTAGTAGAGGACCCAGGGTATTCACCCCTCCACTTT